This T cell receptor beta chain was captured by sequencing in a study of glioma-infiltrating T cells after dendritic cell vaccination. The PCR used 60 V beta and 13 J beta primers. Data came from immunoSEQ multiplex PCR; TCRdb stores just in-frame clones and leaves some out. The table includes 100,000 or so clones, more than 70% detected once. The time point here: after dendritic cell vaccination, including at tumor progression/relapse. Germline V lookup: CDR1 MNHEY, CDR2 SMNVEV (reference sequence). The CDR3 extends over 17 amino acids. The junction had 14 bases not matched to a gene; V was cut back by 3 bases and J by 7 bases.

This sample comprised blood, obtained after dendritic cell vaccination. The V and J genes are TRBV27 and TRBJ2-3, with 9 positions matching TRBD2. The receptor was derived from a human donor with glioblastoma. The CDR3 reads CASSFSFGGGARNTQYF. The CDR3 DNA reads as TGTGCCAGCAGTTTTAGTTTTGGCGGGGGGGCACGGAATACGCAGTATTTT.